This TCR beta chain stems from a study of blood T cell repertoires in COVID-19. As for the study in general: Spain, Italy and the United States supplied samples that represented acute and convalescent COVID-19. PBMCs, B-cell-depleted T cells, or T cells provided the cDNA or gDNA that made up the material.

The germline V gene encodes CDR1 SEHNR and CDR2 FQNEAQ (reference sequence). There are 15 residues in the CDR3. With 5 bases removed from V and 0 bases from J, the gap between germline ends came to 10 bases. Authors' analysis steps: Reference gene primer amplification gave estimated nucleated cell counts. Assay used: immunoSEQ multiplex PCR; TCRdb lists only in-frame clones, some missing. Clone size and the V and J calls come from that table; the DNA yielded D and trimming. Of fewer than 250,000 clones detected, around 86% appear once; the ten largest clones hold 3% to 3.5%. The source material was peripheral blood. The clonotype originates from a man between 60 and 70 years old with acute or convalescent COVID-19. This chain connects TRBV7-9 to TRBJ2-2, with D maybe TRBD1 (6 bases). The chain's CDR3 is CASSARQANTGELFF. CDR3 DNA: TGTGCCAGCAGCGCGCGACAGGCGAACACCGGGGAGCTGTTTTTT.